Listed here are 5 T cell receptor beta chains from one sample, sequenced in a study of blood T cell repertoires in COVID-19. Assay used: immunoSEQ multiplex PCR; TCRdb lists only in-frame clones, some missing. The sample has a few hundred thousand clones, 70% to 90% seen once; the top ten hold less than 2.5%. The sequenced sample consisted of PBMCs or T cells enriched from blood (not recorded which). The receptors originated from a man between 35 and 55 years old in a cohort exposed to, infected with or recovered from COVID-19 (not recorded which).

The chain couples TRBV29-1 to TRBJ2-3; TRBD2 matches 8 bases. V shed 5 bases and J 2 bases; nucleotides not matched to a gene: 9. This CDR3 comprises 15 residues. Germline CDR1 is SQVTM and CDR2 is ANQGSEA. The CDR3 DNA reads TGCAGCGTTCGATTACTAGCGGAGACCACAGATACGCAGTATTTT. This gives the protein CSVRLLAETTDTQYF.

The chain links TRBV3-1 (or the pseudogene TRBV3-2) to TRBJ2-6, with TRBD1 matching 7 bases. CDR1 is LGHDT and CDR2 is YNNKEL in the germline V gene (reference sequence). The V gene end was trimmed by 4 bases and the J gene end by 0 bases; junction bases not matched to a gene: 9. This CDR3 has 18 amino acids. The CDR3 nucleotides read TGTGCCAGCAGCCGAACGGACAGGTCTTTCTCTGGGGCCAACGTCCTGACTTTC. The encoded protein is CASSRTDRSFSGANVLTF.

The rearrangement links TRBV5-6 to TRBJ2-4; the D gene is possibly TRBD1 (6 bases). The germline V gene has CDR1 SGHDT and CDR2 YYEEEE. V shed 3 bases and J shed 10 bases, with 11 bases lying between them. This CDR3 spans 12 amino acids. In DNA, the CDR3 is TGTGCCAGCAGCTCCTGGGGGACAATTCAGTACTTC. It translates to CASSSWGTIQYF. The whole variable domain, remainder taken from reference TRBV5-6 and TRBJ2-4, is DAGVTQSPTHLIKTRGQQVTLRCSPKSGHDTVSWYQQALGQGPQFIFQYYEEEERQRGNFPDRFSGHQFPNYSSELNVNALLLGDSALYLCASSSWGTIQYFGAGTRLSVL.

V gene TRBV5-1 combines with J gene TRBJ1-5; D might be TRBD1 (6 bases). CDR1 and CDR2 (germline): SGHRS, YFSETQ. Trimming cost V 2 bases and J 7 bases, with 10 bases left between them. The CDR3 runs to 13 residues. For the CDR3, the DNA is TGCGCCAGCAGCTTACAGGGTATACAGCCCCAGCATTTT. This sequence encodes CASSLQGIQPQHF.

The chain links TRBV9 to TRBJ2-7; 7 nucleotides match TRBD2. The CDR3 loop spans 14 amino acids. The V segment lost 0 bases and the J segment 4 bases; nucleotides outside the gene matches: 4. The germline gives CDR1 SGDLS, CDR2 YYNGEE. Here the CDR3 DNA reads TGTGCCAGCAGCGTAGGTGGGACTAATTACGAGCAGTACTTC. Translated, it gives CASSVGGTNYEQYF.